The 20 T cell receptor beta chains reported below all come from one sample, sequenced in a study of beta chain features in type 1 diabetes. Regarding the study as a whole: Shortening of TCRB CDR3s, moderate but significant, appeared in all four CD4+ subsets of Type 1 diabetes patients.

These TCRs' antigens remain unknown. Sequencing targeted expressed TCRB transcripts, as all isolated RNA had been reverse transcribed. Method: immunoSEQ multiplex PCR; TCRdb's copy keeps in-frame clones and lacks some. The sample lists about 650,000 clones; around 12% were seen once. Sequencing was performed on naive CD4+ T cells from blood. The receptors stem from a man aged 25 to 40 with type 1 diabetes.

This clone was recorded at least ten times. The chain has TRBV10-3 and TRBJ2-1, with D uncertain. V dropped 6 bases and J dropped 8 bases, with 11 bases sitting between them. CDR1 and CDR2 from the germline V gene are ENHRY and SYGVKD. This CDR3 comprises 12 residues. The CDR3 here is CAISRSEHEQFF. The CDR3 DNA is TGTGCCATCAGCCGTAGTGAGCATGAGCAGTTCTTC.

The J gene is TRBJ2-7, the V gene TRBV9; D may be TRBD2 (5 bases). V was pared by 0 bases and J by 5 bases, with 12 bases between. The CDR3 totals 14 residues. The germline V gene has CDR1 SGDLS and CDR2 YYNGEE. Here the CDR3 DNA reads TGTGCCAGCAGCGTAGACCCTAGCAGCCACGAGCAGTACTTC. It specifies CASSVDPSSHEQYF.

This rearrangement joins TRBV9 to TRBJ1-2; D is perhaps TRBD1 (6 bases). The V end was cut by 8 bases, the J end by 4 bases, with 12 bases between. Germline V gives CDR1 SGDLS, CDR2 YYNGEE. This CDR3 comprises 12 residues. The CDR3 reads CASYREAYGYTF. As DNA, the CDR3 is TGTGCCAGTTACAGGGAGGCCTATGGCTACACCTTC.

This rearrangement joins TRBV11-3 to TRBJ2-3; D uncertain. Trimming cost V 5 bases and J 6 bases, with 12 bases left between them. Germline CDR1 and CDR2: SGHNT and YENEEA. There are 13 residues in the CDR3. The CDR3 region has the DNA TGTGCCAGCAGCAGGTCTGAGCCGGATACGCAGTATTTT. This sequence encodes CASSRSEPDTQYF.

This clone was counted only a few times. This chain joins TRBV7-9 and TRBJ2-7; 10 nucleotides agree with TRBD1. CDR3 size: 14 residues. Trimming removed 4 bases from V and 6 bases from J; junction bases left unmatched: 6. Germline V gene sequence: CDR1 SEHNR, CDR2 FQNEAQ (reference sequence). Here the CDR3 DNA reads TGTGCCAGCAGCTCCCGGGACAGGGGTACCGAGCAGTACTTC. Translated, it gives CASSSRDRGTEQYF.

The table lists this clone with a few counts. The V gene is TRBV9, the J gene TRBJ1-6; D perhaps matches TRBD1 (6 bases). From germline, CDR1 is SGDLS and CDR2 YYNGEE. Trimming shortened V by 3 bases and J by 4 bases, and 17 bases separated the two germline ends. This CDR3 is 17 amino acids long. The CDR3 loop is CASSAHQGGQYNSPLHF. CDR3 bases: TGTGCCAGCAGCGCCCACCAGGGCGGACAGTATAATTCACCCCTCCACTTT.

The chain carries TRBV7-9 and TRBJ2-5, with 9 bases identical to TRBD1. With V trimmed by 6 bases and J by 3 bases, 5 bases remained unmatched. This CDR3 has 14 residues. CDR1 is SEHNR and CDR2 is FQNEAQ in the germline V gene (reference sequence). CDR3 amino acids: CASSSTGGEETQYF. CDR3 DNA sequence: TGTGCCAGCAGTTCAACAGGGGGCGAAGAGACCCAGTACTTC.

The chain carries TRBV13 and TRBJ2-5; tentatively, D is TRBD1 (5 bases). From germline, CDR1 is PRHDT and CDR2 FYEKMQ (reference sequence). V lost 4 bases to trimming and J lost 9 bases, with 18 bases between them. The CDR3 extends over 14 amino acids. The CDR3: CASSSTPQGSAQYF. The CDR3 coding sequence is TGTGCCAGCAGCTCTACACCTCAGGGTAGTGCCCAGTACTTC.

Only a few counts were recorded for this clone. This chain links TRBV5-6 with TRBJ1-6, with D uncertain. V gave up 4 bases and J gave up 10 bases, with 9 bases separating them. The CDR3 has 12 amino acids. CDR1 and CDR2 from the germline V gene are SGHDT and YYEEEE. CDR3 bases: TGTGCCAGCAGCCGCGAGGCATCACCCCTCCACTTT. Translated, it gives CASSREASPLHF.

The rearrangement joins TRBV20-1 to TRBJ2-3, with D perhaps TRBD1 or TRBD2 (6 bases each). CDR1 is DFQATT, CDR2 SNEGSKA, per germline (reference sequence). Between the trimmed V and J ends, which lost 3 bases and 15 bases, there was a span of 16 bases. CDR3 length: 11 amino acids. The DNA of the CDR3 is TGCAGTGCTAGGGACCGGGGGCAATATTATTTT. Protein: CSARDRGQYYF.

The chain joins TRBV7-2 to TRBJ2-7, with TRBD2 matching over 14 bases. This CDR3 has 15 residues. Unmatched junction bases numbered 3, after V lost 5 bases and J lost 3 bases. Germline V gene lookup returns CDR1 SGHTA and CDR2 FQGNSA. Written as DNA, the CDR3 is TGTGCCAGCAGCCGGGGGACTAGCGGGAGCTACGAGCAGTACTTC. Encoded protein: CASSRGTSGSYEQYF.

The chain couples TRBV2 to TRBJ2-7; no clear D. The germline V gene encodes CDR1 SNHLY and CDR2 FYNNEI. Trimming pared 4 bases from V and 7 bases from J, leaving 17 bases between. This CDR3 has 14 residues. In DNA, the CDR3 is TGTGCCAGCAGTGGATCGATTCGGTCTAGTGAGCAGTACTTC. Protein: CASSGSIRSSEQYF.

V and J are TRBV6-5 and TRBJ1-6; no firm D call. Trimming took 8 bases from V and 7 from J, leaving 6 bases between them. This CDR3 spans 11 amino acids. Per the germline V gene, CDR1 is MNHEY and CDR2 is SVGAGI. CDR3 protein: CASGGNSPLHF. CDR3 nucleotide sequence: TGTGCCAGCGGAGGGAATTCACCCCTCCACTTT.

This clone was seen more than once but under ten times. The identical CDR3 is also encoded by other nucleotide sequences in the sample. V is TRBV29-1 and J is TRBJ2-5; D is possibly TRBD2 (5 bases). The germline V gene encodes CDR1 SQVTM and CDR2 ANQGSEA. The V end lost 4 bases, the J end lost 5 bases, and 8 bases lay between the germline ends. The CDR3 length is 11 residues. The CDR3 loop reads CSVGTGETQYF. CDR3 coding DNA: TGCAGCGTTGGCACGGGGGAGACCCAGTACTTC.

V and J are TRBV7-9 and TRBJ2-4, with 9 nucleotides matching TRBD1. The CDR3 has 17 residues. Germline CDR1 SEHNR, CDR2 FQNEAQ (reference sequence). J gave up 4 bases and V 0 bases, and 7 bases lay outside the gene matches. CDR3 residues: CASSLAFGTGKKNIQYF. CDR3 nucleotides: TGTGCCAGCAGCTTAGCGTTTGGGACAGGGAAAAAAAACATTCAGTACTTC.

The V gene is TRBV7-6, the J gene TRBJ1-4, with unresolved D. V gave up 1 base and J gave up 4 bases, with 7 bases separating them. CDR3 length: 14 residues. Germline V gene lookup returns CDR1 SGHVS and CDR2 FNYEAQ. This CDR3 reads CASSLVPVNEKLFF. The CDR3 DNA reads as TGTGCCAGCAGCTTAGTCCCAGTTAATGAAAAACTGTTTTTT.

Only a few counts were recorded for this clone. The V gene is TRBV10-3, the J gene TRBJ2-7; D gene ambiguous. The V gene lost 0 bases and the J gene lost 2 bases, with 8 bases spanning the gap. Germline lookup yields CDR1 ENHRY and CDR2 SYGVKD. The CDR3 sequence is 14 residues long. The DNA for the CDR3 is TGTGCCATCAGTGAGTCGTTGGCAGCCTACGAGCAGTACTTC. This codes for CAISESLAAYEQYF.

This rearrangement joins TRBV7-2 to TRBJ2-3; 7 bases map to TRBD2. Germline trimming cut 3 bases from V and 2 bases from J; bases unmatched to any gene: 8. This CDR3 spans 16 amino acids. Germline lookup yields CDR1 SGHTA and CDR2 FQGNSA. CDR3 DNA sequence: TGTGCCAGCAGCTTCCTGAGCGGGGCGGCCACAGATACGCAGTATTTT. Translation gives CASSFLSGAATDTQYF. Full variable domain (rest looked up from reference TRBV7-2 and TRBJ2-3): GAGVSQSPSNKVTEKGKDVELRCDPISGHTALYWYRQSLGQGLEFLIYFQGNSAPDKSGLPSDRFSAERTGGSVSTLTIQRTQQEDSAVYLCASSFLSGAATDTQYFGPGTRLTVL.

This clone was picked up a small number of times. This sequence joins TRBV7-8 and TRBJ1-4; 8 nucleotides match TRBD1. Germline assignment: CDR1 SGHVS and CDR2 FQNEAQ. The CDR3 has 13 amino acids. V dropped 5 bases and J dropped 16; count of bases not matched to a gene: 12. The DNA for the CDR3 is TGTGCCAGCAGCCGAGGGGGACAGGAAATTCCGTTTTTT. The encoded protein is CASSRGGQEIPFF. The variable domain in full, completed from reference TRBV7-8 and TRBJ1-4, reads GAGVSQSPRYKVAKRGQDVALRCDPISGHVSLFWYQQALGQGPEFLTYFQNEAQLDKSGLPSDRFFAERPEGSVSTLKIQRTQQEDSAVYLCASSRGGQEIPFFGSGTQLSVL.

This clone was seen a handful of times. This rearrangement joins TRBV11-2 to TRBJ2-5; TRBD1 agrees at 7 bases. Germline CDR1 and CDR2: SGHAT and FQNNGV. CDR3 length: 15 residues. The junction had 6 bases not matched to a gene; V was cut back by 5 bases and J by 0 bases. As DNA, the CDR3 is TGTGCCAGCAGCGTCGGGACAGCAAACCAAGAGACCCAGTACTTC. Encoded protein: CASSVGTANQETQYF.